This entry lists 22 T cell receptor beta chains sequenced from one sample in a study of T cell changes during pregnancy in multiple sclerosis. Sequencing was performed with immunoSEQ multiplex PCR; in TCRdb, only in-frame clones are kept and a portion is missing. The table includes 45,000 to 50,000 clones, roughly nine tenths detected once. Sequences were derived from CD4+ T cells from peripheral blood mononuclear cells, sampled in the second trimester of pregnancy. The receptors were gathered from a female donor in good health, enrolled as a control in a pregnancy study.

The chain employs TRBV27 and TRBJ2-2, with 9 bases aligning to TRBD1. V shed 7 bases, J shed 6 bases, and the junction held 12 bases outside the gene matches. Germline V lookup: CDR1 MNHEY, CDR2 SMNVEV (reference sequence). CDR3 length equals 16 residues. The CDR3 loop reads CASTPIGTGIAGELFF. In DNA form, the CDR3 reads TGTGCCAGCACCCCAATCGGGACAGGGATTGCCGGGGAGCTGTTTTTT.

The rearrangement joins TRBV10-3 to TRBJ2-1, with TRBD1 matching 8 bases. Germline assignment: CDR1 ENHRY and CDR2 SYGVKD. CDR3 length: 14 residues. After removal of 6 bases from V and 4 bases from J, the junction contained 5 bases not matched to a gene. Here the CDR3 DNA reads TGTGCCATCAGCGGGACAGGCGGTTACAATGAGCAGTTCTTC. It yields the protein CAISGTGGYNEQFF.

This rearrangement joins TRBV10-3 to TRBJ2-7, with TRBD1 as a possible D gene (6 bases). From germline, CDR1 is ENHRY and CDR2 SYGVKD. This CDR3 has 16 amino acids. With 4 bases removed from V and 4 bases from J, the gap between germline ends came to 20 bases. DNA for the CDR3: TGTGCCATCAGTGTCGCCGCTTCGGGGACAATATACGAGCAGTACTTC. Its translation is CAISVAASGTIYEQYF.

This sequence joins TRBV6-1 and TRBJ1-2, with D possibly being TRBD1 (5 bases). CDR3 length equals 15 residues. Germline loops: CDR1 MNHNS, CDR2 SASEGT. With 1 base removed from V and 8 bases from J, the gap between germline ends came to 17 bases. The CDR3 DNA is TGTGCCAGCAGTGAAGGCGGGGCAGGCCGAGACGGCTACACCTTC. It is translated as CASSEGGAGRDGYTF.

The rearrangement joins TRBV12-5 to TRBJ2-1; TRBD2 matches at 8 bases. V dropped 7 bases and J dropped 2; count of bases not matched to a gene: 7. The germline CDR1 and CDR2 sequences are LGHNT and FRNRAP. CDR3 length equals 15 residues. The DNA for the CDR3 is TGTGCTAGTGCCGCGGGGGGAGGTACCTACAATGAGCAGTTCTTC. Translated, it gives CASAAGGGTYNEQFF.

The chain links TRBV2 to TRBJ2-1; 12 bases line up with TRBD2. V lost 6 bases to trimming and J lost 8 bases; unmatched junction nucleotides: 5. The length of the CDR3 is 14 residues. Germline lookup yields CDR1 SNHLY and CDR2 FYNNEI. CDR3 DNA sequence: TGTGCCAGCAGACCTAGCGGGGGGGCGTATGAGCAGTTCTTC. Translation: CASRPSGGAYEQFF.

The chain combines TRBV6-1 with TRBJ2-5; tentative D call: TRBD1 (5 bases). The germline V and J ends were trimmed by 2 bases and 2 bases, with 15 bases remaining between them. From germline, CDR1 is MNHNS and CDR2 SASEGT. CDR3 size: 16 residues. CDR3 nucleotide sequence: TGTGCCAGCAGTGAATGGGGCCCAACTTTGCAAGAGACCCAGTACTTC. Residues: CASSEWGPTLQETQYF.

The genes are TRBV19 and TRBJ1-6; maybe TRBD1 (6 bases). Trimming took off 9 bases at V and 10 bases at J, with 19 bases between the two ends. CDR1 and CDR2 (germline): LNHDA, SQIVND (reference sequence). The CDR3 totals 14 residues. CDR3 sequence (DNA): TGTGCCAGCAACAACCGGGGGGCAGGCTCACCCCTCCACTTT. Translated, it gives CASNNRGAGSPLHF.

V gene TRBV15 combines with J gene TRBJ1-2; 10 nucleotides agree with TRBD1. The CDR3 consists of 15 residues. Unmatched junction bases numbered 5, after V lost 3 bases and J lost 4 bases. Germline assignment: CDR1 LNHNV and CDR2 YYDKDF (reference sequence). CDR3 in amino acids: CATSRETGGAYGYTF. The DNA of the CDR3 is TGTGCCACCAGCAGGGAGACAGGGGGCGCCTATGGCTACACCTTC.

This rearrangement joins TRBV5-6 to TRBJ1-6, with a possible D match to TRBD1 (5 bases). Per germline, CDR1 SGHDT and CDR2 YYEEEE. The CDR3 is 15 amino acids. With 0 bases removed from V and 9 bases from J, the gap between germline ends came to 13 bases. CDR3 in DNA: TGTGCCAGCAGCTTGGCCGGAGGGGAGGCTTCACCCCTCCACTTT. This translates into CASSLAGGEASPLHF.

V gene TRBV7-3 combines with J gene TRBJ2-6, with D possibly TRBD1 on 5 matching bases. CDR1 is SGHTA and CDR2 is FQGTGA in the germline V gene. The V gene lost 2 bases and the J gene lost 4 bases, with 9 bases spanning the gap. The CDR3 loop spans 15 amino acids. The CDR3 bases are TGTGCCAGCAGCTTATCACAGGCCGGGGCCAACGTCCTGACTTTC. Translation: CASSLSQAGANVLTF.

The gene calls are TRBV19 and TRBJ2-3, with TRBD2 identical over 8 bases. In germline, CDR1 is LNHDA, CDR2 SQIVND (reference sequence). This CDR3 has 16 amino acids. Trimming cost V 4 bases and J 1 base; bases outside gene matches: 7. CDR3 coding DNA: TGTGCCAGTAGTACGACAAATAGCGGGGGCACAGATACGCAGTATTTT. It specifies CASSTTNSGGTDTQYF.

J is TRBJ2-2 and V is TRBV7-3; 10 bases line up with TRBD1. The germline CDR1 and CDR2 sequences are SGHTA and FQGTGA. This CDR3 has 16 residues. The trim removed 5 bases at V and 1 base at J, leaving 4 bases unmatched. Here the CDR3 reads CASSQTGGLNTGELFF. The CDR3 DNA reads as TGTGCCAGCAGCCAGACAGGGGGCCTGAACACCGGGGAGCTGTTTTTT. The whole variable domain, remainder taken from reference TRBV7-3 and TRBJ2-2, is GAGVSQTPSNKVTEKGKYVELRCDPISGHTALYWYRQSLGQGPEFLIYFQGTGAADDSGLPNDRFFAVRPEGSVSTLKIQRTERGDSAVYLCASSQTGGLNTGELFFGEGSRLTVL.

The chain links TRBV30 to TRBJ2-5, with TRBD1 identical over 9 bases. This CDR3 comprises 14 residues. Germline CDR1 GTSNPN, CDR2 SVGIG (reference sequence). V was clipped by 2 bases and J by 3 bases; unmatched bases: 4. The CDR3 sequence is CAWSFWTGEETQYF. The CDR3 bases are TGTGCCTGGAGTTTCTGGACAGGGGAAGAGACCCAGTACTTC.

A few counts support this clone. The rearrangement links TRBV14 to TRBJ1-2; TRBD1 matches at 9 bases. This CDR3 is 15 amino acids long. Germline CDR1 SGHDN, CDR2 FVKESK. The ends lost 5 bases at V and 5 bases at J; junction bases unmatched: 9. The CDR3 DNA reads TGTGCCAGCAGCGGCTGGACAGGGGAGGAGTATGGCTACACCTTC. Translated, it gives CASSGWTGEEYGYTF.

In this sample, this clone turned up once. The rearrangement uses TRBV4-3 and TRBJ2-7; D gene uncertain. Looked up from germline, CDR1 is LGHNA and CDR2 is YSLEER. With 0 bases removed from V and 3 bases from J, the gap between germline ends came to 6 bases. This CDR3 region has 13 residues. DNA of the CDR3: TGCGCCAGCAGCCAAGATCTCTACTACGAGCAGTACTTC. Translated, it gives CASSQDLYYEQYF.

The CDR3 sequence is CASSNRQGAYDGYTF. The CDR3 nucleotides are TGTGCCAGTAGTAATCGACAGGGGGCGTATGATGGCTACACCTTC. The rearrangement links TRBV19 to TRBJ1-2; 10 bases map to TRBD1. The CDR3 sequence is 15 residues long. Looked up from germline, CDR1 is LNHDA and CDR2 is SQIVND (reference sequence). The V segment lost 4 bases and the J segment 6 bases; nucleotides outside the gene matches: 8.

The chain combines TRBV9 with TRBJ2-1, with D uncertain. Germline V gene sequence: CDR1 SGDLS, CDR2 YYNGEE. V lost 3 bases and J 3 bases, leaving 16 bases between the germline ends. The length of the CDR3 is 16 residues. CDR3 protein: CASSAAGSGFYNEQFF. CDR3 bases: TGTGCCAGCAGCGCAGCAGGTTCAGGCTTCTACAATGAGCAGTTCTTC.

In DNA form, the CDR3 reads TGTGCCAGCAGCGTAGGGCACAGGGGCGACTATGGCTACACCTTC. It translates to CASSVGHRGDYGYTF. V usage is TRBV9 and J usage is TRBJ1-2, with 7 bases lining up with TRBD1. The germline V gene has CDR1 SGDLS and CDR2 YYNGEE. The CDR3 consists of 15 residues. The trim removed 0 bases at V and 3 bases at J, leaving 5 bases unmatched.

This chain connects TRBV6-1 to TRBJ2-3; D is uncertain. Germline lookup yields CDR1 MNHNS and CDR2 SASEGT. The CDR3 has 14 residues. Trimming cost V 3 bases and J 2 bases, with 9 bases left between them. DNA of the CDR3: TGTGCCAGCAGTGACGGCGGTCACACAGATACGCAGTATTTT. It encodes CASSDGGHTDTQYF.

The V and J genes are TRBV6-1 and TRBJ1-1; 8 nucleotides align to TRBD1. V lost 1 base, J lost 8 bases, and 6 bases stayed unmatched. Per germline, CDR1 MNHNS and CDR2 SASEGT. The CDR3 sequence is 14 residues long. The CDR3, as DNA: TGTGCCAGCAGTGAAGGGGACAGGAGAGGAGAAGCTTTCTTT. Protein sequence: CASSEGDRRGEAFF.

The chain combines TRBV7-2 with TRBJ2-2; 7 bases are a match to TRBD1. From germline, CDR1 is SGHTA and CDR2 FQGNSA. The CDR3 consists of 15 residues. With V trimmed by 3 bases and J by 6 bases, 7 bases remained unmatched. The CDR3 sequence is CASSFQTGQSGELFF. In DNA form, the CDR3 reads TGTGCCAGCAGCTTCCAGACAGGGCAATCCGGGGAGCTGTTTTTT.